The clone carrying this T cell receptor (beta chain) was recorded many times. The data belong to a study of T cell repertoires in cytomegalovirus infection. Each CDR3 protein is one row after TCRdb ran MiXCR on the reads. The table shows 500,000 to 600,000 distinct CDR3 sequences, with more than 15% occurring only once. The CDR3 totals 12 residues. V was pared by 5 bases and J by 11 bases, with 13 bases between. Germline CDR1 and CDR2: MNHEY and SMNVEV (reference sequence). What was sequenced was CD8+ T cells from PBMCs. The receptor comes from a human donor in good health (CMV status not recorded). Some clones in this sample may be carry-over from other donors' samples. The chain is built from TRBV27 and TRBJ1-5; D perhaps matches TRBD1 (5 bases). Here the CDR3 DNA reads TGTGCCAGCAGTCCCGGGGGGAGGGCCCAGCATTTT. It codes for CASSPGGRAQHF.